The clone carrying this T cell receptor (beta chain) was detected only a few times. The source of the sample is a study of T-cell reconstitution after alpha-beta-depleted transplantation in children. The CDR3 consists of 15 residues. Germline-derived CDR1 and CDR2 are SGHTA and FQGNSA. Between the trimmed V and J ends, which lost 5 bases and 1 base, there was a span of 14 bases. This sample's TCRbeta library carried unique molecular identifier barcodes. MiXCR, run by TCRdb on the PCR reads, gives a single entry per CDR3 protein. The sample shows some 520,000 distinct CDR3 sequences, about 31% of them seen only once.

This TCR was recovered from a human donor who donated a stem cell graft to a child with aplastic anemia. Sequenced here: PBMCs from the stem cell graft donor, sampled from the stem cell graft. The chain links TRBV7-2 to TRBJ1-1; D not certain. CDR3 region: CASSPVGGSNTEAFF. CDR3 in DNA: TGTGCCAGCAGCCCCGTCGGCGGATCGAACACTGAAGCTTTCTTT.